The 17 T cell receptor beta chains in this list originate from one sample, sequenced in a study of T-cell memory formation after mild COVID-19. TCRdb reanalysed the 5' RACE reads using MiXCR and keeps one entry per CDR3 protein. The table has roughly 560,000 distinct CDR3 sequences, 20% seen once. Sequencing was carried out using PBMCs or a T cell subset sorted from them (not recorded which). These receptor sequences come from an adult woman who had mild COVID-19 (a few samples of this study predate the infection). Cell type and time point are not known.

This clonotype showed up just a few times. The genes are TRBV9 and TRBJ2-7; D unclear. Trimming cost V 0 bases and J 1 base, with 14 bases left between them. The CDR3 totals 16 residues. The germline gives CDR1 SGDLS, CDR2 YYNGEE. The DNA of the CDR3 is TGTGCCAGCAGCGTAGCCGGAACTCCCTTTTCCTACGAGCAGTACTTC. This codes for CASSVAGTPFSYEQYF.

CDR3 bases: TGTGCCAGCTCACCAGGGGCTGGGCAGGGGAACCACGAGCAGTACTTC. This sequence encodes CASSPGAGQGNHEQYF. This chain joins TRBV18 and TRBJ2-7, with a weak D call TRBD1 (6 bases). Between the trimmed V and J ends, which lost 2 bases and 5 bases, there was a span of 19 bases. Germline V lookup: CDR1 KGHSH, CDR2 LQKENI. The CDR3 is 16 residues long.

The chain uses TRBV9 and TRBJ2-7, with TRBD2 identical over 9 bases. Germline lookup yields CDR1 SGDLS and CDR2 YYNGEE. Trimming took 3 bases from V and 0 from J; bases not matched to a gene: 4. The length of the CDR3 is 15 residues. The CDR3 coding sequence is TGTGCCAGCAGCGCTAGCGGGGACAGCTCCTACGAGCAGTACTTC. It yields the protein CASSASGDSSYEQYF.

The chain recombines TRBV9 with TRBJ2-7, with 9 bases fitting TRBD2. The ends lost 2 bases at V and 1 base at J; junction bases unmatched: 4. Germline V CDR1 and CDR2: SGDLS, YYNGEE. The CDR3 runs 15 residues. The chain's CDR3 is CASSVASGGSYEQYF. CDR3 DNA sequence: TGTGCCAGCAGCGTGGCGAGCGGGGGGTCCTACGAGCAGTACTTC.

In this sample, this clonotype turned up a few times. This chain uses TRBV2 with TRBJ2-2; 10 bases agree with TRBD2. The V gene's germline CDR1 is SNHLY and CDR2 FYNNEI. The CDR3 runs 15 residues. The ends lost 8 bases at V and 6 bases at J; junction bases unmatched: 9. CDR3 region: CASQSGRALAGELFF. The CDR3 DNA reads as TGTGCCAGCCAGAGCGGGAGGGCCCTGGCCGGGGAGCTGTTTTTT.

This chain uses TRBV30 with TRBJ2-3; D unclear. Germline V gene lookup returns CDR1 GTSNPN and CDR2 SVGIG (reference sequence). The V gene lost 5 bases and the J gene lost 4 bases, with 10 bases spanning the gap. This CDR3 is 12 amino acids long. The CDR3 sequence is CAWGKGSDTQYF. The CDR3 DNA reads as TGTGCCTGGGGGAAAGGATCAGATACGCAGTATTTT.

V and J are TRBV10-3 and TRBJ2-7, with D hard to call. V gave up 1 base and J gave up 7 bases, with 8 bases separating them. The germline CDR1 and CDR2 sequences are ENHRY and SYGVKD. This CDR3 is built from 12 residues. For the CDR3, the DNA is TGTGCCATCAGTGAGTTAGGTGAAGAGCAGTACTTC. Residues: CAISELGEEQYF.

The CDR3, as DNA: TGTGCCAGCAGCCGGGGCGCGAGGAATGAGCAGTTCTTC. Translation: CASSRGARNEQFF. The chain employs TRBV7-3 and TRBJ2-1; D might be TRBD1 or TRBD2, each matching 5 bases. The V and J ends lost 5 bases and 7 bases respectively, with 12 bases between them. CDR3 length: 13 amino acids. The germline V gene encodes CDR1 SGHTA and CDR2 FQGTGA.

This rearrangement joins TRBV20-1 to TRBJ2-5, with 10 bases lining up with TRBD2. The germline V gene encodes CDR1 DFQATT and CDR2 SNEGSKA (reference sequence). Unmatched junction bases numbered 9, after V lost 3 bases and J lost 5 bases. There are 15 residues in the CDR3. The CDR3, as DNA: TGCAGTGCTAGGCCGCTAGCGGGGGCAGGGGAGACCCAGTACTTC. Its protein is CSARPLAGAGETQYF.

CDR3 DNA sequence: TGTGCCAGCAGCTTAGTGGATGGGTCGACTGAAGCTTTCTTT. It translates to CASSLVDGSTEAFF. The gene calls are TRBV7-6 and TRBJ1-1; D unresolved. V lost 1 base and J 5 bases, leaving 11 bases between the germline ends. This CDR3 is 14 amino acids long. Germline lookup yields CDR1 SGHVS and CDR2 FNYEAQ.

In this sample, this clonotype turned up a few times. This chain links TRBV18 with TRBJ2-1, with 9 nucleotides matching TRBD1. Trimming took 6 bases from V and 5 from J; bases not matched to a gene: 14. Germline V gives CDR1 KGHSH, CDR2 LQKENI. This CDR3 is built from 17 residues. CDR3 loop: CASSPLASGTGHNEQFF. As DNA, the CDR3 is TGTGCCAGCTCGCCTTTAGCTTCCGGGACAGGGCACAATGAGCAGTTCTTC.

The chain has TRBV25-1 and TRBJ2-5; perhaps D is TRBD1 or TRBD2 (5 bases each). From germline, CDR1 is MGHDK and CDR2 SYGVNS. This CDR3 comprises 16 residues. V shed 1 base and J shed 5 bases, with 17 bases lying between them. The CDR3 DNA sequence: TGTGCCAGCAGTGAATTTGAGGGAGCTTCAGGGGAGACCCAGTACTTC. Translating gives CASSEFEGASGETQYF.

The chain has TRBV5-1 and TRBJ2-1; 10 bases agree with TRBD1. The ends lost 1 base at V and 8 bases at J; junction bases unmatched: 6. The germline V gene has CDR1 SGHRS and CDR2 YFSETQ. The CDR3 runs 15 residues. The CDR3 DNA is TGCGCCAGCAGCTTGAGACAGGGGGCTATCGATGAGCAGTTCTTC. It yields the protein CASSLRQGAIDEQFF.

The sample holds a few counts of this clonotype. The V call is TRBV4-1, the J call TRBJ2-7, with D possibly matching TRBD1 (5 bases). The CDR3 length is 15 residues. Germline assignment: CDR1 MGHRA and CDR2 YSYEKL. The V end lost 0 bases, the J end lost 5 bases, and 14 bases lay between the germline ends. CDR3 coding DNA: TGCGCCAGCAGCCAAGATCAGGGTCTAGGAAACGAGCAGTACTTC. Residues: CASSQDQGLGNEQYF.

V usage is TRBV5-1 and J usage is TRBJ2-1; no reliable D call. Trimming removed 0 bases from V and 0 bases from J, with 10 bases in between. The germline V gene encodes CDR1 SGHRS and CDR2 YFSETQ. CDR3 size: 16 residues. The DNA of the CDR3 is TGCGCCAGCAGCTTGGGTCCCAATCGCTCCTACAATGAGCAGTTCTTC. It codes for CASSLGPNRSYNEQFF. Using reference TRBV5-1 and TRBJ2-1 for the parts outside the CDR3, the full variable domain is KAGVTQTPRYLIKTRGQQVTLSCSPISGHRSVSWYQQTPGQGLQFLFEYFSETQRNKGNFPGRFSGRQFSNSRSEMNVSTLELGDSALYLCASSLGPNRSYNEQFFGPGTRLTVL.

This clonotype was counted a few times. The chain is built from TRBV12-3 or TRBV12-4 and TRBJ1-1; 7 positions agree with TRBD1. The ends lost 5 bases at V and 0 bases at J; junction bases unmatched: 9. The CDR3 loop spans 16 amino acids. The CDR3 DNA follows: TGTGCCAGCAGTCTAGGGACAGACATGATGAACACTGAAGCTTTCTTT. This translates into CASSLGTDMMNTEAFF.

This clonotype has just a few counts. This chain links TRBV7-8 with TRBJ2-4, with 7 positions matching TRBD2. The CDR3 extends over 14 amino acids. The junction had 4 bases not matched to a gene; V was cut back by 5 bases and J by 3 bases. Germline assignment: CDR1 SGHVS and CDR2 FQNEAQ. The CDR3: CASSLGEGKNIQYF. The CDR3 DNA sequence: TGTGCCAGCAGCCTTGGGGAGGGCAAAAACATTCAGTACTTC.